The 24 T cell receptor beta chains reported below all come from one sample, sequenced in a study of regulatory T cells in long-lasting Graves disease. The time point was: newly diagnosed GD, antithyroid drugs for less than 3 months. Extracted PBMC RNA gave rise to the TCR library. CDR3 regions were amplified by Arm-PCR using iRepertoire HTBI primers to build TCR beta libraries. Via MiXCR, TCRdb re-called the multiplex PCR reads, giving one row per CDR3 protein. The sample includes some 500,000 distinct CDR3 sequences, roughly 14% of them seen just once. The sample was also reused in another study, on T cells in Graves' hyperthyroidism and ophthalmopathy.

The source material was peripheral blood mononuclear cells (PBMCs), sampled at new diagnosis, from a patient treated with antithyroid drugs. The receptors originated from a man younger than 45 with Graves disease.

This clonotype was seen at least ten times. The rearrangement links TRBV12-5 to TRBJ2-3; 12 bases agree with TRBD2. CDR1 and CDR2 from the germline V gene are LGHNT and FRNRAP. Trimming took 1 base from V and 3 from J; bases not matched to a gene: 8. This CDR3 has 18 amino acids. Written as DNA, the CDR3 is TGTGCTAGTGGTTTGGGCAGACTAGCGGGAGCCCCTACAGATACGCAGTATTTT. Its protein product is CASGLGRLAGAPTDTQYF.

This clonotype was counted a few times. V gene TRBV5-4 combines with J gene TRBJ2-7; TRBD1 or TRBD2 may be the D gene (5 bases each). The ends were cut back, 4 bases at V and 0 bases at J, with 11 bases in the middle. The CDR3 runs 14 residues. Germline V gives CDR1 SGHNT, CDR2 YYREEE (reference sequence). CDR3 in amino acids: CASSRDLTSYEQYF. CDR3 DNA sequence: TGTGCCAGCAGCCGGGACCTCACCTCCTACGAGCAGTACTTC.

This clonotype was seen at least ten times. The chain recombines TRBV20-1 with TRBJ1-1; D ambiguous. Trimming pared 3 bases from V and 3 bases from J, leaving 11 bases between. CDR1 is DFQATT, CDR2 SNEGSKA, per germline (reference sequence). CDR3 size: 13 residues. The CDR3 loop reads CSASGGWDTEAFF. The CDR3 bases are TGCAGTGCTAGTGGCGGCTGGGACACTGAAGCTTTCTTT.

This clonotype was counted only a few times. The chain has TRBV2 and TRBJ2-5; no clear D gene. This CDR3 comprises 11 residues. The V and J ends lost 8 bases and 2 bases respectively, with 6 bases between them. The germline V gene encodes CDR1 SNHLY and CDR2 FYNNEI. The CDR3 coding sequence is TGTGCCAGCGGACCTCAAGAGACCCAGTACTTC. Its protein product is CASGPQETQYF.

This clonotype was found many times. The chain combines TRBV20-1 with TRBJ2-5, with 9 bases matching TRBD2. Trimming removed 6 bases from V and 4 bases from J; junction bases left unmatched: 15. CDR3 size: 16 residues. From germline, CDR1 is DFQATT and CDR2 SNEGSKA (reference sequence). CDR3 DNA: TGCAGTGCCTATAACCCCGGGACTAGCCATGGAGAGACCCAGTACTTC. Translating it yields CSAYNPGTSHGETQYF.

This clonotype was counted between two and nine times. This chain connects TRBV19 to TRBJ1-5; 10 bases match TRBD1. The germline V gene has CDR1 LNHDA and CDR2 SQIVND (reference sequence). This CDR3 is built from 18 residues. Trimming cost V 7 bases and J 3 bases; bases outside gene matches: 15. This chain's CDR3 is CASTPSGTGTGDNQPQHF. In DNA form, the CDR3 reads TGTGCCAGTACCCCATCTGGAACCGGGACAGGGGACAATCAGCCCCAGCATTTT.

The table lists this clonotype with many counts. V is TRBV7-8 and J is TRBJ2-3; possible D gene TRBD2, 6 bases. This CDR3 has 16 residues. Trimming stripped 2 bases from V and 4 bases from J, with 16 bases between. Looked up from germline, CDR1 is SGHVS and CDR2 is FQNEAQ. DNA of the CDR3: TGTGCCAGCAGCTTATTATTGTCTAGCGAGGCAGATACGCAGTATTTT. Its protein is CASSLLLSSEADTQYF.

The genes are TRBV25-1 and TRBJ2-3; tentative D call: TRBD1 (5 bases). The V and J ends lost 5 bases and 2 bases respectively, with 17 bases between them. There are 16 residues in the CDR3. Germline CDR1 MGHDK, CDR2 SYGVNS. The CDR3 loop reads CASSPLGRENTDTQYF. The CDR3 DNA sequence: TGTGCCAGCAGTCCGCTGGGGCGCGAGAACACAGATACGCAGTATTTT.

This clonotype was counted a few times. The rearrangement joins TRBV7-3 to TRBJ2-7; 7 bases fit TRBD1. V gave up 0 bases and J gave up 4 bases; unmatched junction bases: 6. The germline V gene has CDR1 SGHTA and CDR2 FQGTGA. This CDR3 has 15 amino acids. The CDR3 sequence: CASSLTGGSGYEQYF. The CDR3 nucleotides read TGTGCCAGCAGCTTAACAGGGGGCAGTGGGTACGAGCAGTACTTC.

This clonotype has only a few counts. This chain connects TRBV18 to TRBJ2-7, with TRBD2 as a possible D gene (6 bases). The CDR3 runs to 17 residues. V was pared by 1 base and J by 9 bases, with 25 bases between. Germline V gives CDR1 KGHSH, CDR2 LQKENI. The DNA of the CDR3 is TGTGCCAGCTCACCACGGCAGGCGGACGGAGGGTCCCTGGGGCAGTACTTC. It encodes CASSPRQADGGSLGQYF.

The chain uses TRBV5-1 and TRBJ2-7; TRBD1 might be the D (6 bases). V was shortened by 4 bases and J by 2 bases, with 16 bases between the two germline ends. The germline V gene encodes CDR1 SGHRS and CDR2 YFSETQ. The CDR3 length is 15 residues. CDR3 region: CASSPGQLLTYEQYF. The DNA of the CDR3 is TGCGCCAGCAGCCCGGGACAACTCCTGACCTACGAGCAGTACTTC.

This clonotype was seen repeatedly, ten times or more. J is TRBJ2-1 and V is TRBV2, with 11 positions matching TRBD2. The CDR3 spans 16 residues. CDR1 is SNHLY, CDR2 FYNNEI, per germline. V shed 5 bases and J 7 bases; nucleotides not matched to a gene: 10. The DNA for the CDR3 is TGTGCCAGCAGTCCCTCTGGGCTAGCGGGAGGTAATGAGCAGTTCTTC. This translates into CASSPSGLAGGNEQFF.

To note about this clonotype: This may arise from a read error, as a much more abundant clone is one base away. The conserved phenylalanine or tryptophan normally closing the CDR3 is absent here, so this likely arose from a read error. This chain links TRBV5-1 with TRBJ1-2; 8 bases match TRBD1. The CDR3 consists of 14 residues. CDR1 and CDR2 from the germline V gene are SGHRS and YFSETQ. The trim removed 5 bases at V and 4 bases at J, leaving 7 bases unmatched. Here the CDR3 reads CASSKQGDGYGYTL. The CDR3 coding sequence is TGCGCCAGCAGTAAACAGGGGGACGGCTATGGCTACACCCTC.

This clonotype was picked up many times. The chain is built from TRBV28 and TRBJ2-5; no reliable D call. This CDR3 has 12 amino acids. Trimming removed 6 bases from V and 1 base from J, with 6 bases in between. Germline-derived CDR1 and CDR2 are MDHEN and SYDVKM. Here the CDR3 DNA reads TGTGCCAGCAGAGCGTCCCAAGAGACCCAGTACTTC. This translates into CASRASQETQYF.

This clonotype has only a few counts. V usage is TRBV7-9 and J usage is TRBJ2-3; TRBD1 matches 9 bases. Trimming took 5 bases from V and 5 from J; bases not matched to a gene: 11. The CDR3 has 16 residues. The germline gives CDR1 SEHNR, CDR2 FQNEAQ (reference sequence). This CDR3 reads CASSPRDRDFLDTQYF. In DNA, the CDR3 is TGTGCCAGCAGCCCGCGGGACAGGGATTTTCTAGATACGCAGTATTTT. The whole variable domain, filled in from reference TRBV7-9 and TRBJ2-3, reads DTGVSQNPRHKITKRGQNVTFRCDPISEHNRLYWYRQTLGQGPEFLTYFQNEAQLEKSRLLSDRFSAERPKGSFSTLEIQRTEQGDSAMYLCASSPRDRDFLDTQYFGPGTRLTVL.

This clonotype was observed many times. The J gene is TRBJ2-2, the V gene TRBV2; D is tentatively TRBD1 or TRBD2 (5 bases each). CDR3 length equals 14 residues. Deletions cut 4 bases from V and 4 bases from J, with 10 bases between. Germline CDR1 SNHLY, CDR2 FYNNEI. CDR3 in DNA: TGTGCCAGCAGTGGGGACGTATCCACCGGGGAGCTGTTTTTT. Amino acids: CASSGDVSTGELFF.

In its sample, this clonotype was seen many times. V is TRBV11-2 and J is TRBJ2-5; 9 bases align to TRBD2. The length of the CDR3 is 17 residues. Germline V CDR1 and CDR2: SGHAT, FQNNGV. V lost 0 bases and J lost 2; bases outside the gene matches: 7. Here the CDR3 reads CASSLEYGAGGQETQYF. Written as DNA, the CDR3 is TGTGCCAGCAGCTTAGAATATGGTGCGGGAGGGCAAGAGACCCAGTACTTC.

This clonotype came up a few times. The chain joins TRBV24-1 to TRBJ2-4, with TRBD1 matching 8 bases. Germline V gene sequence: CDR1 KGHDR, CDR2 SFDVKD. Losses at the gene ends were 5 bases for V and 8 bases for J; bases not matched to a gene: 7. CDR3 size: 14 residues. CDR3 in DNA: TGTGCCACCAGTGGTTCCTCAGGGGGCCACATTCAGTACTTC. Residues: CATSGSSGGHIQYF.

This clonotype was seen many times. The rearrangement joins TRBV20-1 to TRBJ1-2, with no clear D. This CDR3 is 13 amino acids long. With 6 bases removed from V and 1 base from J, the gap between germline ends came to 12 bases. Germline V gene lookup returns CDR1 DFQATT and CDR2 SNEGSKA (reference sequence). The CDR3 DNA sequence: TGCAGTGCCCCATCCCGGGTTAACTATGGCTACACCTTC. As protein: CSAPSRVNYGYTF.

The rearrangement links TRBV6-2 or TRBV6-3 to TRBJ2-7; unclear D gene. The DNA end lines up better with TRBJ2-1; the J call may be wrong. Germline V gives CDR1 MNHEY, CDR2 SVGEGT. This CDR3 has 15 residues. The CDR3 bases are TGTGCCAGCAGTTACCGGCGGTCCGCCTACAATGAGCAGTTCTTC. This encodes CASSYRRSAYNEQFF.

This clonotype was observed many times. V gene TRBV5-1 combines with J gene TRBJ1-5; the D gene is possibly TRBD1 (5 bases). The ends were cut back, 7 bases at V and 4 bases at J, with 21 bases in the middle. This CDR3 is 16 amino acids long. Looked up from germline, CDR1 is SGHRS and CDR2 is YFSETQ. The CDR3 bases are TGCGCCAGCTTACTGGAGGGGAAAGGCTGGAATCAGCCCCAGCATTTT. As protein: CASLLEGKGWNQPQHF.

This chain joins TRBV12-5 and TRBJ2-7; 7 positions agree with TRBD1. This CDR3 is 16 amino acids long. Trimming cost V 0 bases and J 5 bases; bases outside gene matches: 10. Looked up from germline, CDR1 is LGHNT and CDR2 is FRNRAP. CDR3: CASGLVVTGLTHEQYF. CDR3 bases: TGTGCTAGTGGTTTGGTAGTGACAGGGCTAACCCACGAGCAGTACTTC.

This clonotype has at least ten counts. The chain joins TRBV12-3 or TRBV12-4 to TRBJ2-4; 7 nucleotides align to TRBD2. V dropped 8 bases and J dropped 0; count of bases not matched to a gene: 4. The CDR3 spans 14 residues. The CDR3 DNA sequence: TGTGCCAGCGGACTAGTCGGAGCCAAAAACATTCAGTACTTC. Its translation is CASGLVGAKNIQYF.

The V call is TRBV24-1, the J call TRBJ2-1; D gene ambiguous. The better agreement between TRBJ2-3 and the DNA end casts doubt on the J call. The V gene's germline CDR1 is KGHDR and CDR2 SFDVKD. CDR3 size: 11 residues. The CDR3 coding sequence is TGTGCCACCAAGCAATCAGATACGCAGTATTTT. Its translation is CATKQSDTQYF.